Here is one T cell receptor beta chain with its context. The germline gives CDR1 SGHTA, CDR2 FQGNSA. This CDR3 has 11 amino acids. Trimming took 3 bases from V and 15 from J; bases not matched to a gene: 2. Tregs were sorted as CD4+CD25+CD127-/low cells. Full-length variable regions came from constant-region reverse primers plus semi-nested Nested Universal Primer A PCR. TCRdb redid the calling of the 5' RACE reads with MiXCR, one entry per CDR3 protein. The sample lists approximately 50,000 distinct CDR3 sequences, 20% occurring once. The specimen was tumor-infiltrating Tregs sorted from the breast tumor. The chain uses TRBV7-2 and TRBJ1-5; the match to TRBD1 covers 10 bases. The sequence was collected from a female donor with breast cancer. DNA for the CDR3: TGTGCCAGCAGCTTGGGGACAGGGGCGCATTTT. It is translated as CASSLGTGAHF. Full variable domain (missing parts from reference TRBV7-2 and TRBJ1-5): GAGVSQSPSNKVTEKGKDVELRCDPISGHTALYWYRQSLGQGLEFLIYFQGNSAPDKSGLPSDRFSAERTGGSVSTLTIQRTQQEDSAVYLCASSLGTGAHFGDGTRLSIL.